A single sample gave rise to the 8 T cell receptor beta chains below, sequenced in a study of shared clonotypes between healthy human individuals (TCRdb year 2020). The library was built by means of the immunoSEQ multiplex PCR assay. Not all clones reach the TCRdb copy of this immuneACCESS table, which keeps in-frame sequences only. Checked studies attribute under half of the gap to unresolved V genes and leave the rest unexplained. For this sample the table gives about 1.5 million clones, of which around 97% were detected only once. About 1.2% of the sample is taken by the ten largest. Sequences were obtained from naive CD4+ T cells sorted from blood. In the paper's terms, the cell subset or site label means: CD45RA+ positively selected. Receptors were obtained from a man aged 25 to 40 in good health.

This chain uses TRBV6-5 with TRBJ2-7; a possible D gene is TRBD2 (5 bases). CDR3 length equals 13 residues. Germline V CDR1 and CDR2: MNHEY, SVGAGI. V dropped 9 bases and J dropped 7 bases, with 19 bases sitting between them. As DNA, the CDR3 is TGTGCCAGTACGGGGTTTTCCCCCTTGGAGCAGTACTTC. It specifies CASTGFSPLEQYF.

The rearrangement joins TRBV6-6 to TRBJ1-1; D not certain. The CDR3 has 15 residues. Germline CDR1 MNHNY, CDR2 SVGAGI (reference sequence). Trimming removed 2 bases from V and 8 bases from J, with 18 bases in between. The CDR3 coding sequence is TGTGCCAGCAGTTACACCCGAAAGGTATGGAACGAAGCTTTCTTT. It yields the protein CASSYTRKVWNEAFF.

Worth noting for this clone: Other nucleotide sequences in the sample specify the same CDR3. The gene calls are TRBV7-2 and TRBJ2-1; 8 bases agree with TRBD2. The junction had 5 bases not matched to a gene; V was cut back by 3 bases and J by 1 base. The germline V gene has CDR1 SGHTA and CDR2 FQGNSA. This CDR3 has 16 residues. This chain's CDR3 is CASSLAAGGSYNEQFF. The CDR3 DNA follows: TGTGCCAGCAGCTTGGCGGCGGGAGGTTCCTACAATGAGCAGTTCTTC.

CDR3: CASSQPRDSVREQYF. The CDR3 DNA sequence: TGTGCCAGCAGCCAGCCCAGGGACTCCGTTCGAGAGCAGTACTTC. The chain has TRBV7-8 and TRBJ2-7; tentative D call: TRBD2 (6 bases). Germline V gene data show CDR1 as SGHVS and CDR2 as FQNEAQ. The V gene lost 5 bases and the J gene lost 7 bases, with 21 bases spanning the gap. This CDR3 contains 15 residues.

The chain carries TRBV5-4 and TRBJ2-1, with a tentative D call TRBD1 (7 bases). V was clipped by 4 bases and J by 3 bases, with 14 bases between them. Germline CDR1 reads SGHNT; CDR2 reads YYREEE (reference sequence). The CDR3 runs to 15 residues. In DNA form, the CDR3 reads TGTGCCAGCAGCCCAGCAGGGGGGATCTACAATGAGCAGTTCTTC. Translating it yields CASSPAGGIYNEQFF.

The rearrangement uses TRBV5-1 and TRBJ2-3; tentative D call: TRBD2 (5 bases). The CDR3 is made up of 15 amino acids. V lost 4 bases and J lost 3, with 15 bases in between. Germline lookup yields CDR1 SGHRS and CDR2 YFSETQ. The CDR3 coding sequence is TGCGCCAGCAGCGGACTGACTTTTCGGACAGATACGCAGTATTTT. Protein: CASSGLTFRTDTQYF.

J is TRBJ2-5 and V is TRBV7-9, with TRBD1 as a possible D gene (6 bases). V lost 7 bases and J 5 bases, leaving 8 bases between the germline ends. Germline V gives CDR1 SEHNR, CDR2 FQNEAQ (reference sequence). The CDR3 is 11 amino acids. The CDR3 DNA sequence: TGTGCCAGCACCCAGGGGGAGACCCAGTACTTC. Protein: CASTQGETQYF.

The gene calls are TRBV28 and TRBJ2-7, with D perhaps being TRBD1 or TRBD2 (5 bases each). The CDR3 consists of 17 residues. In germline, CDR1 is MDHEN, CDR2 SYDVKM. V was shortened by 8 bases and J by 0 bases, with 23 bases between the two germline ends. The DNA for the CDR3 is TGTGCCAGCTGGGGCCAGGCGGGCCCCTCCCGCTCCTACGAGCAGTACTTC. Protein: CASWGQAGPSRSYEQYF.